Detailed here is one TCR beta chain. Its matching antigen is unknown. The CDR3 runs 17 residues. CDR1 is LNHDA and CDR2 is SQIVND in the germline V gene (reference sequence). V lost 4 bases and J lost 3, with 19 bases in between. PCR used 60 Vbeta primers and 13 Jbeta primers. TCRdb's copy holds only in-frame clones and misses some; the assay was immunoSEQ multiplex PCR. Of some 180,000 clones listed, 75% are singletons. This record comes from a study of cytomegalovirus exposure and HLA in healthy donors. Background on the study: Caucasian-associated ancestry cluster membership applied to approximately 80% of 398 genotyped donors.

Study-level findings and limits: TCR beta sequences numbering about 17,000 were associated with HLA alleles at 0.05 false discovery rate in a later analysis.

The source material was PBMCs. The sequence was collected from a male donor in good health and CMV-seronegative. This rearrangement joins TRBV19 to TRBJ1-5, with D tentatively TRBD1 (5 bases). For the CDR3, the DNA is TGTGCCAGTAGTACCCTGACAGTGGAGGGTTACAATCAGCCCCAGCATTTT. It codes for CASSTLTVEGYNQPQHF.